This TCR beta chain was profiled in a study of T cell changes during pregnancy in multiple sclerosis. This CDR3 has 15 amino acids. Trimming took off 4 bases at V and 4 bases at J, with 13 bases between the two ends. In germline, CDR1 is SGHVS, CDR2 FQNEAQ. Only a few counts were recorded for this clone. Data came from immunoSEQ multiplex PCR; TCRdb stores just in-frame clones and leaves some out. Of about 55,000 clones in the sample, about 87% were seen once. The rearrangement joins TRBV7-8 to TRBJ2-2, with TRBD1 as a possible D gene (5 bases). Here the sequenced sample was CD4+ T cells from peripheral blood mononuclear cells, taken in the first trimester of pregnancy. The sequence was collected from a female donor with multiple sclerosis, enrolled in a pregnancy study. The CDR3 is CASSSRETFTGELFF. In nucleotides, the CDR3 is TGTGCCAGCAGCTCCAGGGAAACTTTCACCGGGGAGCTGTTTTTT.